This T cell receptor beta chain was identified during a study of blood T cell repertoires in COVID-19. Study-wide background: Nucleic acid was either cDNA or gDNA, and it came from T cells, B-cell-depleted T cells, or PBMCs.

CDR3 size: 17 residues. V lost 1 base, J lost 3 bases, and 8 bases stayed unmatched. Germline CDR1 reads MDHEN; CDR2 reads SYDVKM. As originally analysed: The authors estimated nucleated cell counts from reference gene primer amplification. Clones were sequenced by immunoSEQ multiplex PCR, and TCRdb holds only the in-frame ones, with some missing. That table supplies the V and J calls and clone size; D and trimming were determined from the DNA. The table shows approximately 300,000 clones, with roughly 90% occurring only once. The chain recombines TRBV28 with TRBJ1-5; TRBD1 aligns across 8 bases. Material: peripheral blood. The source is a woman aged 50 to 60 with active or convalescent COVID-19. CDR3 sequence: CASSLLMAGGINQPQHF. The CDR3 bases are TGTGCCAGCAGTTTATTGATGGCAGGGGGCATCAATCAGCCCCAGCATTTT.